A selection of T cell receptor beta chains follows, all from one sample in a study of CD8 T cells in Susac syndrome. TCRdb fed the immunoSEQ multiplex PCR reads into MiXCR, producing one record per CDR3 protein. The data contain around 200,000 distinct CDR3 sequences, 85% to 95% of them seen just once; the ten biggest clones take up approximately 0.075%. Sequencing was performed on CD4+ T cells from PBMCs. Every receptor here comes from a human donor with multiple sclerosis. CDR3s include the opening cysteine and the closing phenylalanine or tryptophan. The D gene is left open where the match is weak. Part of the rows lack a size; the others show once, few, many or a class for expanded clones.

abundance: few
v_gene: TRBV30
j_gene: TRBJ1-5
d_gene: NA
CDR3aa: CAWSSQGNQPQHF
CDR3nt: TGTGCCTGGAGTTCGCAGGGGAATCAGCCCCAGCATTTT

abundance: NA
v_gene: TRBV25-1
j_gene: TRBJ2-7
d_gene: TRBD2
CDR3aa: CATRTSASSYEQYF
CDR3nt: TGTGCCACTCGGACTAGCGCCTCCTCCTACGAGCAGTACTTC

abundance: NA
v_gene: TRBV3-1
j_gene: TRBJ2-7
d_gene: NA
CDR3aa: CASSQVQEQYF
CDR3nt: TGTGCCAGCAGCCAAGTCCAGGAGCAGTACTTC

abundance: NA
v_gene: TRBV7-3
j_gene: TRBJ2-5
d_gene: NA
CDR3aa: CASSRDFEETQYF
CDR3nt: TGTGCCAGCAGCCGGGACTTTGAAGAGACCCAGTACTTC

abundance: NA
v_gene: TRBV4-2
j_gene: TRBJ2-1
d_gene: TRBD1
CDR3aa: CASSDRDRVFGEQFF
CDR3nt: TGTGCCAGCAGCGACCGGGACAGGGTCTTTGGTGAGCAGTTCTTC

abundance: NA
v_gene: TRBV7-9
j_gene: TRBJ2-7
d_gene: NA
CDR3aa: CASSQVGQGVREQYF
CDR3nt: TGTGCCAGCAGCCAGGTCGGTCAGGGAGTACGGGAGCAGTACTTC

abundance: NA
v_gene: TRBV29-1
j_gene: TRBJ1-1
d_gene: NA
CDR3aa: CSGQDGQKNTEAFF
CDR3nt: TGCAGCGGGCAAGATGGACAGAAGAACACTGAAGCTTTCTTT

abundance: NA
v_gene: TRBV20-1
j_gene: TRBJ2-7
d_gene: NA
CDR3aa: CSARDKSSYEQYF
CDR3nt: TGCAGTGCCAGGGACAAGAGCTCCTACGAGCAGTACTTC

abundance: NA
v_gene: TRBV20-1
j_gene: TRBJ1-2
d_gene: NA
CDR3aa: CSASQGHEYGYTF
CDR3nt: TGCAGTGCTTCACAGGGACATGAGTATGGCTACACCTTC

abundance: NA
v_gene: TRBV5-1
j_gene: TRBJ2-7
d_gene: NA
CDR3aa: CASSRTERVYEQYF
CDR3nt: TGCGCCAGCAGCCGGACCGAGAGAGTCTACGAGCAGTACTTC

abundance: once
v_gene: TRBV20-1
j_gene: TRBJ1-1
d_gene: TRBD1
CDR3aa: CSAAETGINTEAFF
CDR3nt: TGCAGTGCTGCCGAGACAGGGATCAACACTGAAGCTTTCTTT

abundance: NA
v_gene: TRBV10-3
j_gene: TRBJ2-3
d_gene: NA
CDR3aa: CAISWGGGQYF
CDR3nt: TGTGCCATCAGCTGGGGAGGGGGGCAGTATTTT

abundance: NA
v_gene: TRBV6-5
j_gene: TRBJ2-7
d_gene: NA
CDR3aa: CASRIPGQGSYEQYF
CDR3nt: TGTGCCAGCAGGATTCCGGGACAAGGGTCCTACGAGCAGTACTTC

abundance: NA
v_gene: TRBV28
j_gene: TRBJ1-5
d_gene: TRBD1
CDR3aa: CASSSPSGGRQPQHF
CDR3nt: TGTGCCAGCAGTTCTCCCTCAGGGGGCAGGCAGCCCCAGCATTTT

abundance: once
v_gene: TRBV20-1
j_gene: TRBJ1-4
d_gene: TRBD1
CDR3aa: CSPITGQGLLGNEKLFF
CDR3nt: TGCAGTCCCATCACGGGACAGGGGTTATTGGGTAATGAAAAACTGTTTTTT

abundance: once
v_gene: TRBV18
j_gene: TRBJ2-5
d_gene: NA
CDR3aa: CASSPPEGDQETQYF
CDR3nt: TGTGCCAGCTCACCACCGGAAGGCGATCAAGAGACCCAGTACTTC